The present entry profiles one T cell receptor beta chain with its context. The entry originates in a study of blood T cells in healthy people across ages. A second PCR, run for about 7 to 11 cycles, used a sample-barcoded 5' primer plus a J-beta primer mix. TCRdb reprocessed the 5' RACE reads with MiXCR, giving one entry per CDR3 protein. This sample has approximately 350,000 distinct CDR3 sequences, with roughly half found just once. The CDR3 is 11 amino acids. Germline V CDR1 and CDR2: SQVTM, ANQGSEA. This clonotype originated in a man in his fifties or sixties in good health. Material for sequencing was blood. The J gene is TRBJ2-5, the V gene TRBV29-1; D is ambiguous. The J call could be wrong; TRBJ2-7 is a better fit for the DNA end. CDR3 residues: CSVEWDYEQYF. CDR3 bases: TGCAGCGTTGAGTGGGACTACGAGCAGTACTTC.